These 18 T cell receptor beta chains were sequenced from one sample in a study of regulatory T cells in long-lasting Graves disease. Combining iRepertoire HTBI primers with Arm-PCR of CDR3 regions, the authors built TCR beta libraries. MiXCR, run by TCRdb on the multiplex PCR reads, gives a single entry per CDR3 protein. In the table there are 400,000 to 500,000 distinct CDR3 sequences, around 21% of which are singletons. Sample time point: persistent/refractory GD, antithyroid drugs over 5 years with positive TRAb. TCR sequences were obtained from RNA taken from PBMCs. Sequencing was performed on peripheral blood mononuclear cells (PBMCs), taken when the disease was refractory, from a patient treated with antithyroid drugs. The receptors were gathered from a female donor with Graves disease.

The genes are TRBV7-2 and TRBJ2-3, with a weak D call TRBD2 (5 bases). Trimming took off 1 base at V and 4 bases at J, with 12 bases between the two ends. This CDR3 spans 15 amino acids. Germline CDR1 and CDR2: SGHTA and FQGNSA. The CDR3 DNA reads as TGTGCCAGCAGCTTAGGGGGAGCGTCCGCAGATACGCAGTATTTT. Translated: CASSLGGASADTQYF.

Many counts were recorded for this clonotype. V gene TRBV28 combines with J gene TRBJ1-2; TRBD1 matches at 12 bases. This CDR3 has 16 residues. CDR1 is MDHEN and CDR2 is SYDVKM in the germline V gene. With 5 bases clipped from V and 5 bases from J, the junction kept 9 bases outside the gene matches. This CDR3 reads CASSPPGTGGWYGYTF. The CDR3 nucleotides read TGTGCCAGCAGTCCACCCGGGACAGGGGGCTGGTATGGCTACACCTTC.

V and J are TRBV5-5 and TRBJ1-2; a weak D match, TRBD1 (6 bases). With 5 bases removed from V and 6 bases from J, the gap between germline ends came to 17 bases. The CDR3 loop spans 14 amino acids. CDR1 and CDR2 from the germline V gene are SGHKS and YYEKEE (reference sequence). This CDR3 reads CASRPKAGADGYTF. Here the CDR3 DNA reads TGTGCCAGCAGGCCCAAGGCAGGGGCTGATGGCTACACCTTC. Full variable domain (rest looked up from reference TRBV5-5 and TRBJ1-2): DAGVTQSPTHLIKTRGQQVTLRCSPISGHKSVSWYQQVLGQGPQFIFQYYEKEERGRGNFPDRFSARQFPNYSSELNVNALLLGDSALYLCASRPKAGADGYTFGSGTRLTVV.

The V gene is TRBV9, the J gene TRBJ2-1, with 12 bases that match TRBD2. Germline-derived CDR1 and CDR2 are SGDLS and YYNGEE. This CDR3 is 16 amino acids long. The junction had 5 bases not matched to a gene; V was cut back by 0 bases and J by 7 bases. CDR3 residues: CASSVGFLAGGNEQFF. As DNA, the CDR3 is TGTGCCAGCAGCGTAGGATTCCTAGCGGGAGGGAATGAGCAGTTCTTC.

The sample holds many counts of this clonotype. The chain is built from TRBV6-2 or TRBV6-3 and TRBJ2-2; 7 bases fit TRBD1. Germline CDR1 is MNHEY and CDR2 is SVGEGT. The CDR3 covers 15 residues. Losses at the gene ends were 6 bases for V and 11 bases for J; bases not matched to a gene: 15. CDR3 sequence (DNA): TGTGCCAGCAGCCCCCTGGGACAGTTTACCTTTGAGCTGTTTTTT. Protein product: CASSPLGQFTFELFF.

Ten or more counts support this clonotype. This sequence joins TRBV27 and TRBJ2-7; no clear D gene. This CDR3 is 15 amino acids long. The ends were cut back, 6 bases at V and 0 bases at J, with 15 bases in the middle. CDR1 and CDR2 (germline): MNHEY, SMNVEV (reference sequence). The CDR3 loop is CASSISAGSSYEQYF. The CDR3 nucleotides read TGTGCCAGCAGCATTTCGGCCGGAAGCTCCTACGAGCAGTACTTC.

This clonotype was observed many times. V gene TRBV2 combines with J gene TRBJ2-7; no reliable D call. Trimming left V 3 bases short and J 3 bases short, with 12 bases between. Germline V gene data show CDR1 as SNHLY and CDR2 as FYNNEI. The CDR3 is made up of 14 amino acids. The CDR3: CASSETSAGYEQYF. CDR3 bases: TGTGCCAGCAGTGAGACCTCCGCCGGCTACGAGCAGTACTTC.

This clonotype appeared a few times. J is TRBJ1-1 and V is TRBV14; D ambiguous. Germline-derived CDR1 and CDR2 are SGHDN and FVKESK. This CDR3 region has 16 residues. The ends were cut back, 4 bases at V and 7 bases at J, with 22 bases in the middle. The CDR3 sequence: CASSRKTAQPSREAFF. CDR3 coding DNA: TGTGCCAGCAGCCGGAAAACGGCCCAGCCGAGTCGTGAAGCTTTCTTT.

This clonotype was seen many times. The chain has TRBV27 and TRBJ2-7, with D unresolved. This CDR3 contains 15 residues. Trimming took off 2 bases at V and 0 bases at J, with 11 bases between the two ends. Germline V gene sequence: CDR1 MNHEY, CDR2 SMNVEV (reference sequence). As DNA, the CDR3 is TGTGCCAGCAGTTTAGGTTCAGGCAGCTCCTACGAGCAGTACTTC. Translation gives CASSLGSGSSYEQYF.

This clonotype was found many times. The V call is TRBV6-1, the J call TRBJ1-5, with TRBD1 matching over 10 bases. The CDR3 totals 16 residues. With 1 base clipped from V and 6 bases from J, the junction kept 6 bases outside the gene matches. CDR1 and CDR2 from the germline V gene are MNHNS and SASEGT. The CDR3 here is CASSEEWTGGFQPQHF. In nucleotides, the CDR3 is TGTGCCAGCAGTGAAGAATGGACAGGGGGATTTCAGCCCCAGCATTTT.

This clonotype was counted many times. The CDR3 here is CASSSRTRTQETQYF. CDR3 DNA sequence: TGTGCCAGCAGCTCGAGGACAAGAACTCAAGAGACCCAGTACTTC. The J gene is TRBJ2-5, the V gene TRBV7-2, with TRBD1 as a possible D gene (5 bases). CDR3 size: 15 residues. V was cut by 4 bases and J by 2 bases, with 14 bases left in between. The V gene's germline CDR1 is SGHTA and CDR2 FQGNSA.

V is TRBV6-1 and J is TRBJ1-5; 7 bases line up with TRBD1. The V segment lost 5 bases and the J segment 3 bases; nucleotides outside the gene matches: 10. This CDR3 has 16 amino acids. Germline-derived CDR1 and CDR2 are MNHNS and SASEGT. The CDR3 DNA sequence: TGTGCCAGCAGTCTGGACTCGACAGGGTCCAATCAGCCCCAGCATTTT. The encoded protein is CASSLDSTGSNQPQHF.

This clonotype came up a few times. The rearrangement uses TRBV25-1 and TRBJ2-5; a weak D match, TRBD2 (6 bases). This CDR3 comprises 13 residues. The germline CDR1 and CDR2 sequences are MGHDK and SYGVNS. V was clipped by 1 base and J by 5 bases, with 8 bases between them. In DNA form, the CDR3 reads TGTGCCAGCAGTGAATGGGGGGTGGAGACCCAGTACTTC. Its translation is CASSEWGVETQYF.

This clonotype came up many times. The chain is built from TRBV7-2 and TRBJ1-2; D possibly corresponds to TRBD1 (6 bases). The ends were cut back, 4 bases at V and 0 bases at J, with 9 bases in the middle. The CDR3 length is 14 residues. Germline V gives CDR1 SGHTA, CDR2 FQGNSA. CDR3 coding DNA: TGTGCCAGCAGCTCACGGACAGCTAACTATGGCTACACCTTC. Amino acids: CASSSRTANYGYTF.

This clonotype has at least ten counts. The genes are TRBV9 and TRBJ2-7; weak D call: TRBD1 (5 bases). Per the germline V gene, CDR1 is SGDLS and CDR2 is YYNGEE. Trimming pared 0 bases from V and 3 bases from J, leaving 13 bases between. This CDR3 has 15 residues. The CDR3 DNA sequence: TGTGCCAGCAGCGTAGTAGACAGCTGGGACTACGAGCAGTACTTC. This encodes CASSVVDSWDYEQYF.

Comments on this clonotype: A much larger clone differs from this one at a single base, so this may be a read error. The chain joins TRBV28 to TRBJ2-7, with a tentative D call TRBD1 (5 bases). Germline CDR1 MDHEN, CDR2 SYDVKM. CDR3 size: 13 residues. V was trimmed by 6 bases and J by 3 bases, leaving 12 bases between them. CDR3 bases: TGTGCCAGCAGCCGGGCAGGGTACTACGAGCAGTACTTC. It yields the protein CASSRAGYYEQYF. Combining the CDR3 with reference TRBV28 and TRBJ2-7 gives the whole variable domain DVKVTQSSRYLVKRTGEKVFLECVQDMDHENMFWYRQDPGLGLRLIYFSYDVKMKEKGDIPEGYSVSREKKERFSLILESASTNQTSMYLCASSRAGYYEQYFGPGTRLTVT.

The V call is TRBV12-3 or TRBV12-4, the J call TRBJ2-7; unclear D gene. The CDR3 sequence is 14 residues long. The V end lost 5 bases, the J end lost 2 bases, and 13 bases lay between the germline ends. CDR3 sequence reads: CASSPRTLTYEQYF. The CDR3 nucleotides read TGTGCCAGCAGTCCGCGGACGCTTACCTACGAGCAGTACTTC.

This clonotype has at least ten counts. The genes are TRBV27 and TRBJ2-3; weak D call: TRBD1 (7 bases). In germline, CDR1 is MNHEY, CDR2 SMNVEV (reference sequence). Between the trimmed V and J ends, which lost 3 bases and 6 bases, there was a span of 16 bases. This CDR3 region has 15 residues. Here the CDR3 reads CASSFGAGGSDTQYF. DNA of the CDR3: TGTGCCAGCAGTTTTGGGGCAGGGGGGTCGGATACGCAGTATTTT.